The rows below give T cell receptor beta chains drawn from one sample of a study of blood T cells in healthy people across ages. TCRdb reanalysed the 5' RACE reads using MiXCR and keeps one entry per CDR3 protein. Here the sample spans 1.8 million or so distinct CDR3 sequences, about two fifths being singletons. Sequenced material: blood. The receptor source for this set is a human donor in good health. Each CDR3 is given with its conserved first and last residue. A D gene is named only where the DNA matches it firmly. The listing skips clone size in some rows; elsewhere it reads once, few, many or a size class.

v_gene,d_gene,abundance,len,j_gene,CDR3nt,CDR3aa
TRBV4-3,-,few,14,TRBJ1-2,TGCGCCAGCAGCCAACCCTATTCAACGTATGGCTACACCTTC,CASSQPYSTYGYTF
TRBV5-1,TRBD2,-,15,TRBJ2-7,TGCGCCAGCAGCTCCTCGGGGGACTACCTCTACGAGCAGTACTTC,CASSSSGDYLYEQYF
TRBV20-1,-,-,13,TRBJ2-5,TGCAGAGTCGGAGTGGGGGCGCGGGAGACCCAGTACTTC,CRVGVGARETQYF
TRBV6-1,-,-,14,TRBJ2-7,TGTGCCAGCAGTGCTCTCCGGGACGTCTACGAGCAGTACTTC,CASSALRDVYEQYF
TRBV20-1,TRBD2,-,15,TRBJ2-1,TGCAGTGCTAGTGGCTTGGCGGGGGGGCCTTATGAGCAGTTCTTC,CSASGLAGGPYEQFF
TRBV28,TRBD2,-,13,TRBJ2-1,TGTGCCAGTTCGGCTAGCGGGGGAGGTGAGCAGTTCTTC,CASSASGGGEQFF
TRBV9,-,-,17,TRBJ2-3,TGTGCCAGCAGCGTGGTTACCGGGCCCTCAACCGCAGATACGCAGTATTTT,CASSVVTGPSTADTQYF
TRBV4-1,TRBD2,once,14,TRBJ2-3,TGCGCCAGCAGGTCTAGCGGCCAGGGCGGTACGCAGTATTTT,CASRSSGQGGTQYF
TRBV20-1,TRBD2,-,14,TRBJ2-1,TGCAGTGCTAGGTGGGGAGCGGGGACCAATGAGCAGTTCTTC,CSARWGAGTNEQFF
TRBV6-5,-,few,13,TRBJ2-7,TGTGCCAGCAGCCTCGTCCAGACTAGAGAGCAGTACTTC,CASSLVQTREQYF
TRBV5-1,-,-,14,TRBJ2-5,TGCGCCAGCAGCTTGGATGGGGGACGAGGGACCCAGTACTTC,CASSLDGGRGTQYF